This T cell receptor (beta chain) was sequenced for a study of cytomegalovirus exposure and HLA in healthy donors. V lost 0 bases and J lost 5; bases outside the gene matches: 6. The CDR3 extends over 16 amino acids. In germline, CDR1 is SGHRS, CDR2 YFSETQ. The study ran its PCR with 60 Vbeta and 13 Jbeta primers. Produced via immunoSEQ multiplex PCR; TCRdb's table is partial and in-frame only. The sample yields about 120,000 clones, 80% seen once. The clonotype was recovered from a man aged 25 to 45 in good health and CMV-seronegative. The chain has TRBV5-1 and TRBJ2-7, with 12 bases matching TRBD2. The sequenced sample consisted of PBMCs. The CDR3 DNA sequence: TGCGCCAGCAGCTTGGGGCTAGCGGGGGGGTTACACGAGCAGTACTTC. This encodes CASSLGLAGGLHEQYF.